The 12 T cell receptor beta chains below were found in one sample sequenced in a study of OX40 agonist ivuxolimab in advanced cancers. Libraries were prepared by immunoSEQ multiplex PCR; TCRdb keeps only in-frame clonotypes and omits some of them. The sample shows roughly 92,000 clones, roughly nine tenths of them seen only once. Material: CD4+ or CD8+ T cells sorted from blood, obtained in a trial of the OX40 agonist ivuxolimab. All receptors come from an adult with an advanced solid tumor such as melanoma, head and neck, liver or kidney cancer.

This clone was counted only a few times. The J gene is TRBJ1-4, the V gene TRBV7-8; possible D gene TRBD1, 5 bases. The V gene's germline CDR1 is SGHVS and CDR2 FQNEAQ. The germline V and J ends were trimmed by 4 bases and 3 bases, with 15 bases remaining between them. The CDR3 sequence is 16 residues long. The CDR3 loop is CASSSTTGQSNEKLFF. The CDR3 DNA reads TGTGCCAGCAGCTCTACCACCGGACAATCTAATGAAAAACTGTTTTTT.

CDR3 region: CAISESTQGQPQHF. CDR3 nucleotide sequence: TGTGCCATCAGTGAATCCACCCAGGGTCAGCCCCAGCATTTT. The chain is built from TRBV10-3 and TRBJ1-5, with D possibly being TRBD1 (5 bases). This CDR3 has 14 amino acids. Trimming took off 3 bases at V and 6 bases at J, with 12 bases between the two ends. CDR1 and CDR2 (germline): ENHRY, SYGVKD.

The genes are TRBV25-1 and TRBJ1-2; no reliable D call. The CDR3 runs to 14 residues. Germline V gene sequence: CDR1 MGHDK, CDR2 SYGVNS. The V gene lost 5 bases and the J gene lost 8 bases, with 18 bases spanning the gap. CDR3 in DNA: TGTGCCAGCAGTCCCCCCGGGCCTTGGAGGGGCTACACCTTC. Amino acid sequence: CASSPPGPWRGYTF.

The chain uses TRBV28 and TRBJ2-5, with D hard to call. The germline gives CDR1 MDHEN, CDR2 SYDVKM. Trimming cost V 4 bases and J 9 bases, with 15 bases left between them. This CDR3 region has 13 residues. CDR3 DNA sequence: TGTGCCAGCAGTTCCCTCCCCGGGTGGGCCCAGTACTTC. Protein: CASSSLPGWAQYF.

The genes are TRBV5-1 and TRBJ2-5, with TRBD2 matching 9 bases. The CDR3 spans 16 residues. The V and J ends lost 3 bases and 6 bases, in that order; junction bases with no gene match: 12. The germline V gene has CDR1 SGHRS and CDR2 YFSETQ. CDR3 DNA sequence: TGCGCCAGCAGCTCTCCATTAGCGGGAGAGAGGCAGACCCAGTACTTC. This codes for CASSSPLAGERQTQYF.

The chain uses TRBV10-3 and TRBJ1-2, with D possibly matching TRBD1 (6 bases). Germline CDR1 reads ENHRY; CDR2 reads SYGVKD. This CDR3 has 14 residues. The ends were cut back, 4 bases at V and 2 bases at J, with 11 bases in the middle. The CDR3 DNA follows: TGTGCCATCAGTGCGGGGGGGCCCAACTATGGCTACACCTTC. It is translated as CAISAGGPNYGYTF.

This clone was found a few times. The chain joins TRBV19 to TRBJ2-7, with TRBD1 matching over 8 bases. Per the germline V gene, CDR1 is LNHDA and CDR2 is SQIVND (reference sequence). This CDR3 has 15 amino acids. The V segment lost 4 bases and the J segment 2 bases; nucleotides outside the gene matches: 7. Here the CDR3 reads CASSNQGTGTYEQYF. CDR3 DNA sequence: TGTGCCAGTAGTAATCAAGGGACAGGAACCTACGAGCAGTACTTC. The full variable domain, completed using reference TRBV19 and TRBJ2-7, is DGGITQSPKYLFRKEGQNVTLSCEQNLNHDAMYWYRQDPGQGLRLIYYSQIVNDFQKGDIAEGYSVSREKKESFPLTVTSAQKNPTAFYLCASSNQGTGTYEQYFGPGTRLTVT.

The genes are TRBV4-1 and TRBJ2-3, with TRBD2 matching over 10 bases. V was pared by 1 base and J by 4 bases, with 11 bases of the junction left unmatched. The CDR3 totals 18 residues. Germline CDR1 and CDR2: MGHRA and YSYEKL. CDR3 sequence: CASSQAHASGSQADTQYF. CDR3 DNA: TGCGCCAGCAGCCAAGCCCACGCTAGCGGGAGCCAGGCAGATACGCAGTATTTT.

The V and J genes are TRBV5-6 and TRBJ2-5, with 8 bases fitting TRBD2. The J call may be wrong; the DNA end is better matched by TRBJ2-7. CDR3 length: 17 amino acids. Germline CDR1 and CDR2: SGHDT and YYEEEE. CDR3 sequence (DNA): TGTGCCAGCAGGGGCCGGACTAGCAAACGGGCAACCTACGAGCAGTACTTC. This gives the protein CASRGRTSKRATYEQYF.

The V and J genes are TRBV9 and TRBJ2-3, with TRBD2 matching over 14 bases. The CDR3 totals 17 residues. Trimming removed 4 bases from V and 6 bases from J; junction bases left unmatched: 10. Germline V CDR1 and CDR2: SGDLS, YYNGEE. CDR3 coding DNA: TGTGCCAGCAGCTTCTCGACTAGCGGGAGGGCGGGGGATACGCAGTATTTT. Protein product: CASSFSTSGRAGDTQYF. The variable domain in full, with the rest retrieved from reference TRBV9 and TRBJ2-3, is DSGVTQTPKHLITATGQRVTLRCSPRSGDLSVYWYQQSLDQGLQFLIQYYNGEERAKGNILERFSAQQFPDLHSELNLSSLELGDSALYFCASSFSTSGRAGDTQYFGPGTRLTVL.

This clone was detected once. The CDR3 DNA follows: TGTGCCAGCAGCAAAGCGCCAGGCAGAAAAGAGACCCAGTACTTC. Amino acid sequence: CASSKAPGRKETQYF. The V call is TRBV21-1, the J call TRBJ2-5; the D call of TRBD1 is as the table states it, not checked on the DNA. TRBV21-1 is a pseudogene segment. The CDR3 covers 15 residues.

The chain joins TRBV9 to TRBJ2-5; TRBD1 agrees at 8 bases. Unmatched junction bases numbered 8, after V lost 0 bases and J lost 4 bases. CDR3 length: 16 amino acids. In germline, CDR1 is SGDLS, CDR2 YYNGEE. The CDR3 DNA reads TGTGCCAGCAGCGTAGGTGGGGGACAGGTTGGAGAGACCCAGTACTTC. Its protein is CASSVGGGQVGETQYF.